Below, 32 T cell receptor beta chains from the same sample are listed, as sequenced in a study of vaccination effects on CD4 cells after COVID-19. Method: immunoSEQ multiplex PCR; TCRdb's copy keeps in-frame clones and lacks some. Of over 55,000 clones in the sample, over 70% were seen once. Viral peptide pool expansion of antigen-specific CD4+ T cells preceded sequencing in the ViraFEST assay. Culturing for 10 days preceded CD4+ T cell isolation. People in the vaccine group had not been infected with SARS-CoV-2 before, and their nucleocapsid antibodies were negative. These receptors lack a known antigen. Sequencing was performed on CD4+ T cells from PBMCs cultured with HCoV-OC43 spike peptides, taken before COVID-19 vaccination. The sample's subset: HCoV-OC43 spike overlapping peptide pool stimulation. The receptors originated from a human donor who received a COVID-19 vaccine.

The chain is built from TRBV5-1 and TRBJ2-2; TRBD1 agrees at 9 bases. Germline V gives CDR1 SGHRS, CDR2 YFSETQ. The CDR3 has 15 residues. V gave up 0 bases and J gave up 5 bases; unmatched junction bases: 2. The DNA of the CDR3 is TGCGCCAGCAGCTTGGGGGACAGGGAAACCGGGGAGCTGTTTTTT. This translates into CASSLGDRETGELFF.

The CDR3 is CASSTQNPSGGIRYEQFF. The CDR3 DNA is TGTGCCAGCAGCACCCAGAACCCTAGCGGGGGGATAAGGTATGAGCAGTTCTTC. The genes are TRBV11-3 and TRBJ2-1, with 11 bases fitting TRBD2. Germline V CDR1 and CDR2: SGHNT, YENEEA. This CDR3 spans 18 amino acids. The V and J ends lost 5 bases and 8 bases, in that order; junction bases with no gene match: 17.

The V call is TRBV5-1, the J call TRBJ2-7; TRBD1 agrees at 11 bases. V was clipped by 4 bases and J by 7 bases; unmatched bases: 10. CDR3 length: 15 residues. From germline, CDR1 is SGHRS and CDR2 YFSETQ. CDR3 residues: CASSVNGQGAGEQYV. The CDR3 nucleotides are TGCGCCAGCAGCGTTAACGGACAGGGGGCGGGAGAGCAGTACGTC.

The CDR3 bases are TGTGCCAGCAGCGTGGAGGGGGGGGACGTTTTTCAGTACTTC. Its translation is CASSVEGGDVFQYF. V and J are TRBV9 and TRBJ2-4; perhaps TRBD2 as D (7 bases). This CDR3 is 14 amino acids long. Per germline, CDR1 SGDLS and CDR2 YYNGEE. Trimming left V 2 bases short and J 11 bases short, with 17 bases between. The variable domain in full, completed from reference TRBV9 and TRBJ2-4, reads DSGVTQTPKHLITATGQRVTLRCSPRSGDLSVYWYQQSLDQGLQFLIQYYNGEERAKGNILERFSAQQFPDLHSELNLSSLELGDSALYFCASSVEGGDVFQYFGAGTRLSVL.

J is TRBJ1-2 and V is TRBV18; a possible D gene is TRBD1 (5 bases). Deletions cut 2 bases from V and 0 bases from J, with 10 bases between. Germline values: CDR1 KGHSH, CDR2 LQKENI. CDR3 length equals 15 residues. CDR3 region: CASSPSDTPNYGYTF. CDR3 sequence (DNA): TGTGCCAGCTCACCATCGGACACACCTAACTATGGCTACACCTTC.

This clone was counted a single time. The chain has TRBV2 and TRBJ2-7; D gene unclear. The V gene lost 5 bases and the J gene lost 2 bases, with 16 bases spanning the gap. CDR3 length equals 15 residues. Germline V gene lookup returns CDR1 SNHLY and CDR2 FYNNEI. DNA of the CDR3: TGTGCCAGCAGTCCCACCCGTTTTTTCCCCTACGAGCAGTACGTC. This encodes CASSPTRFFPYEQYV.

This rearrangement joins TRBV11-2 to TRBJ2-2; D possibly corresponds to TRBD2 (7 bases). Germline CDR1 is SGHAT and CDR2 is FQNNGV. The CDR3 runs 17 residues. V was shortened by 3 bases and J by 1 base, with 15 bases between the two germline ends. CDR3 amino acids: CASSFNGGAGNTGELFF. The CDR3, as DNA: TGTGCCAGCAGCTTTAATGGGGGGGCCGGGAACACCGGGGAGCTGTTTTTT.

CDR3 DNA: TGTGCCAGCAGGAATGGACAGGGTATAACTGAAGCTTTCTTT. This codes for CASRNGQGITEAFF. V gene TRBV2 combines with J gene TRBJ1-1; 8 nucleotides agree with TRBD1. The CDR3 consists of 14 residues. J lost 5 bases, V lost 6 bases, and 8 bases had no gene match. CDR1 and CDR2 from the germline V gene are SNHLY and FYNNEI.

This chain connects TRBV27 to TRBJ1-3; D is unresolved. The CDR3 runs to 16 residues. Germline V gene sequence: CDR1 MNHEY, CDR2 SMNVEV (reference sequence). V lost 2 bases and J lost 0, with 11 bases in between. The CDR3 DNA reads TGTGCCAGCAGTTTACCTAACGGGGTCTCTGGAAACACCATATATTTT. It yields the protein CASSLPNGVSGNTIYF.

V gene TRBV9 combines with J gene TRBJ2-1; 9 bases fit TRBD2. CDR3 length: 16 amino acids. CDR1 and CDR2 from the germline V gene are SGDLS and YYNGEE. Trimming removed 0 bases from V and 3 bases from J; junction bases left unmatched: 4. CDR3 in amino acids: CASSVVATSGYNEQFF. Written as DNA, the CDR3 is TGTGCCAGCAGCGTAGTTGCGACTAGCGGCTACAATGAGCAGTTCTTC. The whole variable domain, filled in from reference TRBV9 and TRBJ2-1, reads DSGVTQTPKHLITATGQRVTLRCSPRSGDLSVYWYQQSLDQGLQFLIQYYNGEERAKGNILERFSAQQFPDLHSELNLSSLELGDSALYFCASSVVATSGYNEQFFGPGTRLTVL.

The chain joins TRBV7-2 to TRBJ1-3; D is possibly TRBD1 (5 bases). Trimming removed 5 bases at V and 4 bases at J, with 12 bases between. CDR1 SGHTA and CDR2 FQGNSA come from the germline V gene. The CDR3 runs 14 residues. The CDR3 region is CASSPQGAGNTIYF. The CDR3 DNA reads as TGTGCCAGCAGCCCTCAGGGTGCAGGAAACACCATATATTTT.

The chain carries TRBV4-3 and TRBJ2-1; 7 bases line up with TRBD2. The CDR3 is 21 residues long. J gave up 0 bases and V 1 base, and 18 bases lay outside the gene matches. CDR1 and CDR2 (germline): LGHNA, YSLEER. In nucleotides, the CDR3 is TGCGCCAGCAGCCAAGGATGGGGTCCAGCCTGGGACTATTCCTCCTACAATGAGCAGTTCTTC. Translated, it gives CASSQGWGPAWDYSSYNEQFF.

The count of this clone is one. This rearrangement joins TRBV7-2 to TRBJ2-1; 8 bases fit TRBD2. J gave up 8 bases and V 5 bases, and 5 bases lay outside the gene matches. CDR1 and CDR2 (germline): SGHTA, FQGNSA. This CDR3 is 13 amino acids long. CDR3 DNA: TGTGCCAGCAGCCGGGGGGGGCAGTATGAGCAGTTCTTC. Protein sequence: CASSRGGQYEQFF.

This chain links TRBV7-2 with TRBJ2-7, with 7 bases fitting TRBD1. The V gene's germline CDR1 is SGHTA and CDR2 FQGNSA. The length of the CDR3 is 14 residues. V lost 1 base to trimming and J lost 1 base; unmatched junction nucleotides: 1. In DNA, the CDR3 is TGTGCCAGCAGCTTAGACAGGGGATCCTACGAGCAGTACGTC. This codes for CASSLDRGSYEQYV.

In its sample, this clone was seen a few times. This rearrangement joins TRBV3-1 (or the pseudogene TRBV3-2) to TRBJ1-1; TRBD1 matches 9 bases. CDR3 length equals 15 residues. The V gene's germline CDR1 is LGHDT and CDR2 YNNKEL (reference sequence). V lost 4 bases and J lost 3; bases outside the gene matches: 6. CDR3 sequence reads: CASSRRDREDTEAFF. CDR3 nucleotide sequence: TGTGCCAGCAGCCGTCGGGACAGGGAGGACACTGAAGCTTTCTTT.

V is TRBV18 and J is TRBJ1-2; TRBD1 matches at 7 bases. The CDR3 runs 15 residues. V shed 2 bases and J 6 bases; nucleotides not matched to a gene: 9. Germline CDR1 KGHSH, CDR2 LQKENI. In DNA form, the CDR3 reads TGTGCCAGCTCACCAAACCCTGGGCAGGGGGATGGCTACACCTTC. Protein sequence: CASSPNPGQGDGYTF.

The chain recombines TRBV6-5 with TRBJ1-2, with a possible D match to TRBD1 (6 bases). V was shortened by 6 bases and J by 0 bases, with 11 bases between the two germline ends. The CDR3 has 14 amino acids. CDR1 MNHEY and CDR2 SVGAGI come from the germline V gene. In DNA, the CDR3 is TGTGCCAGCAGCCGGACAGCGACTAACTATGGCTACACCTTC. Translating it yields CASSRTATNYGYTF.

The chain employs TRBV7-2 and TRBJ2-5; 10 bases are a match to TRBD2. The CDR3 extends over 15 amino acids. Trimming took 6 bases from V and 2 from J; bases not matched to a gene: 6. The germline CDR1 and CDR2 sequences are SGHTA and FQGNSA. The CDR3: CASRRRTSGQETQYF. In DNA, the CDR3 is TGTGCCAGCAGGCGGAGGACTAGCGGACAAGAGACCCAGTACTTC.

The V and J genes are TRBV10-2 and TRBJ1-5; D may be TRBD1 (5 bases). V gave up 5 bases and J gave up 4 bases, with 6 bases separating them. Per the germline V gene, CDR1 is WSHSY and CDR2 is SAAADI. CDR3 length: 12 residues. CDR3 sequence: CASSRQNQPQHF. The CDR3, as DNA: TGCGCCAGCAGTCGACAGAATCAGCCCCAGCATTTT.

The table lists this clone with a count of one. The V and J genes are TRBV24-1 and TRBJ2-2; 9 nucleotides agree with TRBD1. Germline CDR1 and CDR2: KGHDR and SFDVKD. The CDR3 is 17 residues long. The V segment lost 0 bases and the J segment 2 bases; nucleotides outside the gene matches: 3. The CDR3 DNA follows: TGTGCCACCAGTGATTTGGACAGGGGGGTTAACACCGGGGAGCTGTTTTTT. Amino acids: CATSDLDRGVNTGELFF.

The chain combines TRBV7-9 with TRBJ1-1; D remains unclear. Germline V gene sequence: CDR1 SEHNR, CDR2 FQNEAQ (reference sequence). The CDR3 extends over 13 amino acids. V was clipped by 4 bases and J by 2 bases, with 8 bases between them. This chain's CDR3 is CASSSTPNTEAFF. The CDR3 DNA sequence: TGTGCCAGCAGCTCTACACCTAACACTGAAGCTTTCTTT.

The chain uses TRBV30 and TRBJ2-3, with 8 positions matching TRBD2. The CDR3 runs to 14 residues. Germline-derived CDR1 and CDR2 are GTSNPN and SVGIG (reference sequence). Unmatched junction bases numbered 9, after V lost 3 bases and J lost 7 bases. The CDR3 loop reads CAWRSLAGEYTQYF. CDR3 coding DNA: TGTGCCTGGAGGAGTCTAGCGGGCGAATATACGCAGTATTTT.

This clone was seen more than once but under ten times. The DNA of the CDR3 is TGCGCCAGCAGCTTACAGGGGAGGAATGAGCAGTTCTTC. Its protein product is CASSLQGRNEQFF. The V gene is TRBV5-1, the J gene TRBJ2-1; D is perhaps TRBD1 (7 bases). V was trimmed by 2 bases and J by 7 bases, leaving 10 bases between them. The CDR3 extends over 13 amino acids. Germline assignment: CDR1 SGHRS and CDR2 YFSETQ.

J is TRBJ1-1 and V is TRBV9; possible D gene TRBD1, 6 bases. The CDR3 covers 12 residues. Germline V CDR1 and CDR2: SGDLS, YYNGEE. Trimming removed 4 bases at V and 5 bases at J, with 9 bases between. This chain's CDR3 is CASSQGGTEAFF. The CDR3 DNA is TGTGCCAGCAGCCAAGGGGGGACTGAAGCTTTCTTT.

This sequence joins TRBV7-2 and TRBJ2-3; D is unclear. Trimming removed 1 base from V and 7 bases from J, with 9 bases in between. Germline V gene lookup returns CDR1 SGHTA and CDR2 FQGNSA. The CDR3 has 13 residues. The CDR3 sequence is CASSLVLTHTQYF. The CDR3 nucleotides are TGTGCCAGCAGCTTAGTCCTCACCCATACGCAGTATTTT.

CDR3: CSERTGEGYTF. The DNA of the CDR3 is TGCAGCGAAAGGACAGGGGAAGGCTACACCTTC. This chain connects TRBV29-1 to TRBJ1-2; 9 bases align to TRBD1. Germline lookup yields CDR1 SQVTM and CDR2 ANQGSEA. This CDR3 spans 11 amino acids. The junction had 5 bases not matched to a gene; V was cut back by 7 bases and J by 8 bases. The variable domain in full, with the rest retrieved from reference TRBV29-1 and TRBJ1-2, is SAVISQKPSRDICQRGTSLTIQCQVDSQVTMMFWYRQQPGQSLTLIATANQGSEATYESGFVIDKFPISRPNLTFSTLTVSNMSPEDSSIYLCSERTGEGYTFGSGTRLTVV.

The chain carries TRBV5-3 and TRBJ1-5; TRBD1 matches at 8 bases. TRBV5-3 is filed as an ORF, its function uncertain. J lost 5 bases, V lost 0 bases, and 4 bases had no gene match. The CDR3 totals 15 residues. The CDR3 protein is CARSLGTGTHQPQHF. The CDR3 DNA reads TGTGCCAGAAGCTTGGGGACAGGGACGCATCAGCCCCAGCATTTT.

The chain employs TRBV6-5 and TRBJ1-3; no reliable D call. CDR1 and CDR2 (germline): MNHEY, SVGAGI. Trimming took 0 bases from V and 4 from J, leaving 13 bases between them. The length of the CDR3 is 16 residues. The CDR3 DNA is TGTGCCAGCAGTTACTCGATTTTCAGGTCCGGAAACACCATATATTTT. This gives the protein CASSYSIFRSGNTIYF.

There are a few counts of this clone. The rearrangement uses TRBV10-1 and TRBJ2-3; tentatively, D is TRBD1 (7 bases). The germline CDR1 and CDR2 sequences are WNHNN and SYGVQD (reference sequence). Trimming pared 0 bases from V and 0 bases from J, leaving 10 bases between. This CDR3 contains 16 residues. The CDR3 nucleotides read TGCGCCAGCAGTGAGTCGACAGGGACTAGCACAGATACGCAGTATTTT. Its protein product is CASSESTGTSTDTQYF.

The chain carries TRBV9 and TRBJ1-2; TRBD1 might be the D (6 bases). The V and J ends lost 2 bases and 5 bases respectively, with 10 bases between them. The CDR3 totals 13 residues. Germline-derived CDR1 and CDR2 are SGDLS and YYNGEE. The CDR3 DNA reads TGTGCCAGCAGCGTTGGACAGACTTATGGCTACACCTTC. As protein: CASSVGQTYGYTF.

The gene calls are TRBV3-1 (or the pseudogene TRBV3-2) and TRBJ1-4, with no clear D. The CDR3 is 14 amino acids. Between the trimmed V and J ends, which lost 8 bases and 7 bases, there was a span of 17 bases. In germline, CDR1 is LGHDT, CDR2 YNNKEL (reference sequence). DNA for the CDR3: TGTGCCAGCGGGGTAGCTGTTGGCGGTGAAAAACTGTTTTTT. This encodes CASGVAVGGEKLFF.

This clone was observed once. V usage is TRBV19 and J usage is TRBJ1-1; a possible D gene is TRBD1 (5 bases). V was cut by 1 base and J by 0 bases, with 9 bases left in between. The CDR3 runs 15 residues. CDR1 is LNHDA, CDR2 SQIVND, per germline (reference sequence). CDR3 coding DNA: TGTGCCAGTAGTATAGTCGGGGCAGTGAACACTGAAGCTTTCTTT. This encodes CASSIVGAVNTEAFF.